This T cell receptor (beta chain) was sequenced in a study of blood T cell repertoires in COVID-19. Study information: The study drew acute and convalescent COVID-19 samples from the United States, Italy and Spain. Sample material is recorded as cDNA or gDNA derived from T cells, B-cell-depleted T cells, or PBMCs.

In the original processing: Amplification of reference gene primers was used by the study to estimate nucleated cell counts. Using immunoSEQ multiplex PCR, the repertoire was profiled, and TCRdb retains in-frame clones only, with some absent. The DNA was the basis for D and trimming; V, J and clone size are from that table. The sample lists over 300,000 clones; more than 70% were seen once. The CDR3 totals 15 residues. From germline, CDR1 is SGHNT and CDR2 YENEEA. The J segment lost 4 bases and the V segment lost 5 bases, leaving 11 bases of the junction unmatched. The sequenced material came from peripheral blood. The source of this sequence is a woman in her fifties or sixties with acute or convalescent COVID-19. The V gene is TRBV11-3, the J gene TRBJ2-7; 7 nucleotides match TRBD1. The CDR3 loop reads CASSVAGTENYEQYF. The CDR3, as DNA: TGTGCCAGCAGCGTCGCCGGGACAGAGAATTACGAGCAGTACTTC. The variable domain in full, completed from reference TRBV11-3 and TRBJ2-7, reads EAGVVQSPRYKIIEKKQPVAFWCNPISGHNTLYWYLQNLGQGPELLIRYENEEAVDDSQLPKDRFSAERLKGVDSTLKIQPAELGDSAVYLCASSVAGTENYEQYFGPGTRLTVT.